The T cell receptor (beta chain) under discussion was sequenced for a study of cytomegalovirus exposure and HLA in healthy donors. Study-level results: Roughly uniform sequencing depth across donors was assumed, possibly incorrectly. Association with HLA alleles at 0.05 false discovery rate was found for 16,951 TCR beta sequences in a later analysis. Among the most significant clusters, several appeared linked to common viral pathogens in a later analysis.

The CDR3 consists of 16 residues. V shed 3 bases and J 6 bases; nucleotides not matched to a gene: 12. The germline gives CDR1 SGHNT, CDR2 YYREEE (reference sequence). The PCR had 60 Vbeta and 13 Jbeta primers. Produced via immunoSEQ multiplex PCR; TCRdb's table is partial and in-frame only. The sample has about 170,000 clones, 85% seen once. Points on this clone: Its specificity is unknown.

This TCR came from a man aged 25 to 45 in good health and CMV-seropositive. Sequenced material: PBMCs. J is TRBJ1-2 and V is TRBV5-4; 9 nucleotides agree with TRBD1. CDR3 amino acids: CASSYSGTGYLNGYTF. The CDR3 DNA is TGTGCCAGCAGCTACTCCGGGACAGGGTATTTGAATGGCTACACCTTC. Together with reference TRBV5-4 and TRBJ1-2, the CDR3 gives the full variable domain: ETGVTQSPTHLIKTRGQQVTLRCSSQSGHNTVSWYQQALGQGPQFIFQYYREEENGRGNFPPRFSGLQFPNYSSELNVNALELDDSALYLCASSYSGTGYLNGYTFGSGTRLTVV.